The source of this T cell receptor beta chain is a study of T cell responses to AZD1222 COVID-19 vaccine. With 5 bases removed from V and 3 bases from J, the gap between germline ends came to 13 bases. The CDR3 consists of 15 residues. The V gene's germline CDR1 is SEHNR and CDR2 FQNEAQ (reference sequence). Repertoires were generated with immunoSEQ multiplex PCR, while TCRdb's copy carries only in-frame clones and drops some. This sample has 150,000 to 200,000 clones, with 85% to 95% found just once. The TCR was taken from an adult in good health. Sequences were derived from peripheral blood, sampled on day 0 of AZD1222 vaccination. The J gene is TRBJ1-4, the V gene TRBV7-9, with D maybe TRBD1 (6 bases). In DNA form, the CDR3 reads TGTGCCAGCAGCGGACAGATAGCCTCTAATGAAAAACTGTTTTTT. Translating gives CASSGQIASNEKLFF.